This T cell receptor beta chain was recorded in a study of T-cell memory formation after mild COVID-19. In this sample, this clonotype turned up many times. V shed 5 bases, J shed 0 bases, and the junction held 6 bases outside the gene matches. The CDR3 has 16 amino acids. Looked up from germline, CDR1 is SGHTA and CDR2 is FQGNSA. MiXCR, applied by TCRdb to the 5' RACE reads, yields one record per CDR3 protein. The data contain 350,000 or so distinct CDR3 sequences, roughly 13% of them singletons. Sequencing used PBMCs or a T cell subset sorted from them (not recorded which). V is TRBV7-2 and J is TRBJ2-7; TRBD2 aligns across 11 bases. This clonotype was sampled from a man between 18 and 29 years old who had mild COVID-19 (a few samples of this study predate the infection). Cell type and time point are not known. For the CDR3, the DNA is TGTGCCAGCAGCAAAGGAGGGACTAGCGGCTCCTACGAGCAGTACTTC. This codes for CASSKGGTSGSYEQYF. Full variable domain (rest looked up from reference TRBV7-2 and TRBJ2-7): GAGVSQSPSNKVTEKGKDVELRCDPISGHTALYWYRQSLGQGLEFLIYFQGNSAPDKSGLPSDRFSAERTGGSVSTLTIQRTQQEDSAVYLCASSKGGTSGSYEQYFGPGTRLTVT.